These T cell receptor beta chains were read from a single sample in a study of blood T cell repertoires in COVID-19. This table comes from immunoSEQ multiplex PCR, and its TCRdb copy is limited to in-frame clones, with some not included. The sample has some 300,000 clones; over 75% are singletons. The source material was PBMCs or T cells enriched from blood (not recorded which). The receptors originated from a man under 40 who had recovered from COVID-19. Both conserved end residues are part of each CDR3. A D gene is named only where the DNA matches it firmly. Clone size appears in some rows only: once, few, many, or a class for an expanded clone.

TRBD2,TRBV5-1,TRBJ2-3,once,CASRAVRGADTQYF,TGCGCCAGCAGAGCTGTGCGGGGGGCAGATACGCAGTATTTT
TRBD1,TRBV28,TRBJ1-1,few,CASHTGGTEAFF,TGTGCCAGCCATACAGGGGGGACTGAAGCTTTCTTT
TRBD1,TRBV28,TRBJ1-2,-,CASSLYRGESYGYTF,TGTGCCAGCAGTTTATACAGGGGAGAGAGCTATGGCTACACCTTC
-,TRBV28,TRBJ1-5,-,CASRGGALNQPQHF,TGTGCCAGCCGTGGGGGGGCGCTGAATCAGCCCCAGCATTTT
-,TRBV3-1/TRBV3-2,TRBJ1-5,-,CASSPGHSNQPQHF,TGTGCCAGCAGCCCGGGTCATAGCAATCAGCCCCAGCATTTT
-,TRBV11-3,TRBJ1-2,-,CASGKGGDYGYTF,TGTGCCAGCGGAAAAGGCGGTGACTATGGCTACACCTTC
-,TRBV28,TRBJ1-2,-,CASKELDYGYTF,TGTGCCAGCAAAGAATTAGACTATGGCTACACCTTC
TRBD1,TRBV5-4,TRBJ2-7,few,CASSLDRGVYEQYF,TGTGCCAGCAGCTTAGACAGGGGAGTGTACGAGCAGTACTTC
-,TRBV6-2/TRBV6-3,TRBJ1-2,-,CASSLDREGVYGYTF,TGTGCCAGCAGTCTCGACCGCGAGGGGGTCTATGGCTACACCTTC
TRBD1,TRBV28,TRBJ1-1,-,CASSLGTGPNTEAFF,TGTGCCAGCAGTTTGGGGACAGGGCCGAACACTGAAGCTTTCTTT
-,TRBV3-1/TRBV3-2,TRBJ1-5,-,CASSQGAGVRSNQPQHF,TGTGCCAGCAGCCAAGGGGCAGGGGTAAGAAGCAATCAGCCCCAGCATTTT
-,TRBV3-1/TRBV3-2,TRBJ1-2,-,CASSRRQIDGYTF,TGTGCCAGCAGCCGCCGACAGATAGATGGCTACACCTTC
-,TRBV30,TRBJ2-7,-,CAWSVREYEQYF,TGTGCCTGGAGTGTACGAGAATACGAGCAGTACTTC
-,TRBV6-5,TRBJ1-2,-,CASSLRENYGYTF,TGTGCCAGCAGCCTAAGAGAGAACTATGGCTACACCTTC
TRBD1,TRBV24-1,TRBJ2-2,-,CATSDWDRGNTGELFF,TGTGCCACCAGTGATTGGGACAGGGGGAACACCGGGGAGCTGTTTTTT
-,TRBV30,TRBJ1-2,-,CAWSVGAGYGYTF,TGTGCCTGGAGTGTAGGGGCAGGGTATGGCTACACCTTC
TRBD1,TRBV2,TRBJ2-3,many,CASLSAGGSDTQYF,TGTGCCAGCCTCTCGGCAGGGGGCTCAGATACGCAGTATTTT
TRBD2,TRBV16,TRBJ2-1,once,CASSQKRPQGLQGFYNEQFF,TGTGCCAGCAGCCAAAAAAGGCCGCAGGGACTACAAGGGTTCTACAATGAGCAGTTCTTC
-,TRBV6-5,TRBJ1-2,-,CASSYRSDRGYGYTF,TGTGCCAGCAGTTATCGCAGCGATAGGGGGTATGGCTACACCTTC
-,TRBV5-1,TRBJ1-2,-,CASSPRGEGYGYTF,TGCGCCAGCAGCCCGCGGGGGGAGGGATATGGCTACACCTTC